Listed below are T cell receptor beta chains from one sample, sequenced in a study of response to subunit inactivated influenza vaccine. Using its own MiXCR run on the RT-PCR reads, TCRdb lists one record per CDR3 protein. The profile shows approximately 680,000 distinct CDR3 sequences, less than 20% of them singletons. The source material was PBMCs from blood, sampled 11 to 12 days after vaccination. Receptor source: a man aged 50 to 60 who received an inactivated influenza vaccine. Each CDR3 is given with its conserved first and last residue.

TRBV6-1	TRBJ2-2	CASSTSGTGNTGELFF
TRBV20-1	TRBJ2-3	CRASGAGRVADTQYF
TRBV28	TRBJ1-2	CASNPTGGPLYGYTF
TRBV5-5	TRBJ2-1	CASSLAVLVNEQFF
TRBV6-5	TRBJ1-6	CASSFTGRGGYNSPLHF
TRBV20-1	TRBJ1-1	CSASVRANTEAFF
TRBV12-3/TRBV12-4	TRBJ2-1	CASRGLAESSYNEQFF
TRBV20-1	TRBJ2-3	CSASGLARDTQYF
TRBV7-6	TRBJ2-1	CASSLAPGGAHNEQFF
TRBV4-3	TRBJ2-1	CASSQDPQVGSYNEQFF
TRBV2	TRBJ1-2	CASSEGTGTGYTF
TRBV28	TRBJ1-5	CASSLIERLGGNQPQHF
TRBV7-9	TRBJ1-1	CASSRQPNTEAFF
TRBV7-9	TRBJ2-7	CASSTGLATVAYEQYF
TRBV5-4	TRBJ1-2	CASSLASPGIGYGYTF
TRBV18	TRBJ1-1	CASSPGTGRTEAFF
TRBV12-3/TRBV12-4	TRBJ1-4	CASSTRGIATNEKLFF